This T cell receptor (beta chain) stems from a study of OX40 agonist ivuxolimab in advanced cancers. Exclusion applied to patients with autoimmune disease history or systemic immunosuppression. Generated by immunoSEQ multiplex PCR, the TCRdb table keeps only in-frame clones and is missing some. The sample lists around 76,000 clones; 85% to 90% were seen once. V was pared by 6 bases and J by 7 bases, with 15 bases between. This CDR3 has 13 residues. Germline CDR1 is SNHLY and CDR2 is FYNNEI. Notes on the study in general: CD4+ T cells averaged fewer expanded clones than CD8+ T cells.

Details on this clone: Its specificity is not known.

Source: CD4+ or CD8+ T cells sorted from blood, taken in a trial of the OX40 agonist ivuxolimab. This sequence joins TRBV2 and TRBJ2-5; a possible D gene is TRBD2 (5 bases). The TCR was taken from an adult with an advanced solid tumor such as melanoma, head and neck, liver or kidney cancer. The CDR3 coding sequence is TGTGCCAGCAGGGCCCTGGGCGGGCCGACCCAGTACTTC. Encoded protein: CASRALGGPTQYF.